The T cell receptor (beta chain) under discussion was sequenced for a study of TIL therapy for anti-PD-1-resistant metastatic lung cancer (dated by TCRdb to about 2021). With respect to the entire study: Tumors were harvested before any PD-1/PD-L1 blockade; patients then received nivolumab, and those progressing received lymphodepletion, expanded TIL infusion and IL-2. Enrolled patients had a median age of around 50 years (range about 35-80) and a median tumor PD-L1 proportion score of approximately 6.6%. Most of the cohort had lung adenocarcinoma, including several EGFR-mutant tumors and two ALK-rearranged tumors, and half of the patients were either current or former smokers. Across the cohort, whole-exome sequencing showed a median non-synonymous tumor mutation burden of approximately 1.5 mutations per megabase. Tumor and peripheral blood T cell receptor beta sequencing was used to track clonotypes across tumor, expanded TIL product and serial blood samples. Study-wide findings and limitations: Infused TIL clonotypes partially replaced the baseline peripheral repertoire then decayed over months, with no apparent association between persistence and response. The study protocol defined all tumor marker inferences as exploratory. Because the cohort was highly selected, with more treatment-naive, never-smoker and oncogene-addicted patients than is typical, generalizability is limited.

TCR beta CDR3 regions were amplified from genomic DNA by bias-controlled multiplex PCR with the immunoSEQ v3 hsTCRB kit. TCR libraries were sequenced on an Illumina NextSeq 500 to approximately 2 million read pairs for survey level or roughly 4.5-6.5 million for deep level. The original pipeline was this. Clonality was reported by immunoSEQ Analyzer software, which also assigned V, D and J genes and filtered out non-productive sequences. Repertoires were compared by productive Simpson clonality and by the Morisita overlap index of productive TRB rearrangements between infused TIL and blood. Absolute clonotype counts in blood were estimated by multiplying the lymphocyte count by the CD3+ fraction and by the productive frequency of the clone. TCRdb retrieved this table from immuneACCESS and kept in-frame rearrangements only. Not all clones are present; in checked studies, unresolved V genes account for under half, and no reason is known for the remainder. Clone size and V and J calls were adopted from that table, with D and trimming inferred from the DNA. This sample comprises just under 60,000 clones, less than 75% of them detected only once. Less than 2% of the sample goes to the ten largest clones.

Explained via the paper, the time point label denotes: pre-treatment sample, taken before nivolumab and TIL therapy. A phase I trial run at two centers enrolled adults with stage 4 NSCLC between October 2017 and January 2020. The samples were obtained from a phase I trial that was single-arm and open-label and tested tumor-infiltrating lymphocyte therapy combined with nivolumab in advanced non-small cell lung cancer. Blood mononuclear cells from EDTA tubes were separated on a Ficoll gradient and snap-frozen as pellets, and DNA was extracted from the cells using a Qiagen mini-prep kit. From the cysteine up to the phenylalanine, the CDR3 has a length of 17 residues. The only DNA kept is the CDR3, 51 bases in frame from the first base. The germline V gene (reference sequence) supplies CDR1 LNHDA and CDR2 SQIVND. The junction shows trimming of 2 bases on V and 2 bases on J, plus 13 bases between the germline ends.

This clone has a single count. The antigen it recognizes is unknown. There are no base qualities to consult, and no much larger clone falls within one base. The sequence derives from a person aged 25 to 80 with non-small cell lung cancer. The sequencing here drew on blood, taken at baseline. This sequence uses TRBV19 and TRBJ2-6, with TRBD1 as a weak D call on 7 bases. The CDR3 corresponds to CASSITAGGTGANVLTF. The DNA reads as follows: TGTGCCAGTAGTATAACGGCAGGGGGGACTGGGGCCAACGTCCTGACTTTC.